Listed below are T cell receptor beta chains from one sample, sequenced in a study of cytomegalovirus exposure and HLA in healthy donors. Data came from immunoSEQ multiplex PCR; TCRdb stores just in-frame clones and leaves some out. Found here are about 190,000 clones, around 75% of them singletons; the top ten hold 6%. The sample taken for sequencing was PBMCs. The receptors originated from a woman aged 25 to 39 in good health and CMV-seropositive. Each CDR3 is given with its conserved first and last residue. D genes are given only for firm matches. Only part of the rows carry a size: once, few, many, or a class if the clone is expanded.

d_gene,v_gene,abundance,j_gene,CDR3nt,CDR3aa
TRBD1,TRBV7-6,-,TRBJ1-1,TGTGCCAGCAGCCGAGGGGGCTCGGGGAACACTGAAGCTTTCTTT,CASSRGGSGNTEAFF
-,TRBV4-2,-,TRBJ2-6,TGTGCCAGCACCAAAGTAGGGAGTTTCTCTGGGGCCAACGTCCTGACTTTC,CASTKVGSFSGANVLTF
-,TRBV28,-,TRBJ1-1,TGTGCCAGCAGTCCACCCGAACGCGGGGGATCTAAAGCTTTCTTT,CASSPPERGGSKAFF
-,TRBV15,-,TRBJ2-1,TGTGCCACCAGCAGAGATGGGTCGGGAGTCGACGATGAGCAGTTCTTC,CATSRDGSGVDDEQFF
-,TRBV5-1,-,TRBJ1-1,TGCGCCAGCAGCTTAAACGCGGGAGGGCAGGCTGAAGCTTTCTTT,CASSLNAGGQAEAFF
-,TRBV5-1,-,TRBJ2-3,TGCGCCAGCAGCCTAAGGAGGGTCCCAGATACGCAGTATTTT,CASSLRRVPDTQYF
-,TRBV4-2,-,TRBJ1-3,TGTGCCAGCAGCCAAACTTTATCTTCTGGAAACACCATATATTTT,CASSQTLSSGNTIYF
TRBD2,TRBV4-2,-,TRBJ2-2,TGTGCCAGCAGCCATGATTTAGCGGGGGCAGCGAACACCGGGGAGCTGTTTTTT,CASSHDLAGAANTGELFF
TRBD2,TRBV19,-,TRBJ2-1,TGTGCCAGTAGCCATATTAGCGGGAGTCGGTCCTACAATGAGCAGTTCTTC,CASSHISGSRSYNEQFF
TRBD2,TRBV6-6,once,TRBJ2-1,TGTGCCAGCAGTTACAGTGCGGGAGGGCCGAATGAGCAGTTCTTC,CASSYSAGGPNEQFF
-,TRBV9,-,TRBJ2-2,TGTGCCAGCAGGGAGGGGGCAGCGAACACCGGGGAGCTGTTTTTT,CASREGAANTGELFF
TRBD1,TRBV5-1,-,TRBJ2-7,TGCGCCAGCACTCCCGGGACAGGGTACTACGAGCAGTACTTC,CASTPGTGYYEQYF
-,TRBV4-1,-,TRBJ2-1,TGCGCCAGCAGCCAAGATTTGGGACTCCTCGAGCAGTTCTTC,CASSQDLGLLEQFF
TRBD1,TRBV7-2,-,TRBJ1-4,TGTGCCAGCAGTTCCGAGGGACAGGGTTGGGAAAAACTGTTTTTT,CASSSEGQGWEKLFF
-,TRBV18,few,TRBJ2-7,TGTGCCAGCTCACCGGAGGGATACGAGCAGTACTTC,CASSPEGYEQYF
TRBD1,TRBV9,-,TRBJ1-2,TGTGCCAGCACCAAAGGGACAGGCAACTATGGCTACACCTTC,CASTKGTGNYGYTF
-,TRBV6-1,-,TRBJ1-5,TGTGCCAGCAGTCCGACAGAGAATCAGCCCCAGCATTTT,CASSPTENQPQHF
TRBD2,TRBV27,few,TRBJ2-1,TGTGCCAGCAGTTTCTCCGGGACTACCCACAATGAGCAGTTCTTC,CASSFSGTTHNEQFF
-,TRBV27,-,TRBJ1-3,TGTGCCAGCGCCCGGGGGAGCTCTGGAAACACCATATATTTT,CASARGSSGNTIYF
-,TRBV29-1,-,TRBJ2-2,TGCAGCGTTGGGGAATCGGGGACCGGGGAGCTGTTTTTT,CSVGESGTGELFF
-,TRBV9,-,TRBJ1-2,TGTGCCAGCAGCTCCCGTGGGGCCTATGGCTACACCTTC,CASSSRGAYGYTF
TRBD1,TRBV5-6,-,TRBJ1-1,TGTGCCAGCAGAAGGACAGGGAGGGACACTGAAGCTTTCTTT,CASRRTGRDTEAFF
TRBD1,TRBV5-1,-,TRBJ1-1,TGCGCCAGCAGCTGGGACAGAGTCATGAACACTGAAGCTTTCTTT,CASSWDRVMNTEAFF
-,TRBV6-1,-,TRBJ2-2,TGTGCCAGCAGTGAATATTCAGGGGCCTCCGGGGAGCTGTTTTTT,CASSEYSGASGELFF
-,TRBV25-1,-,TRBJ2-7,TGTGCCAGCAGTGAAGGTACTTCAATTACCATCGCCTTC,CASSEGTSITIAF
-,TRBV10-3,-,TRBJ2-7,TGTGCCATCAGGGGGCCGAACTACGAGCAGTACTTC,CAIRGPNYEQYF
TRBD1,TRBV6-1,-,TRBJ1-5,TGTGCCAGCAGATCCAGGGGGGACCAGCCCCAGCATTTT,CASRSRGDQPQHF
TRBD1,TRBV2,few,TRBJ2-7,TGTGCCAGCAGGGCGGGACAGGGGTCCTACGAGCAGTACTTC,CASRAGQGSYEQYF
TRBD2,TRBV5-6,-,TRBJ2-1,TGTGCCAGCAGCCAACCCCTACTAGCGGGGGTAGACAATGAGCAGTTCTTC,CASSQPLLAGVDNEQFF
TRBD2,TRBV27,few,TRBJ2-4,TGTGCCAGCAGTTTTTTCCCCCCAGAACTAGCGGGGAAAAACATTCAGTACTTC,CASSFFPPELAGKNIQYF
-,TRBV7-8,-,TRBJ2-5,TGTGCCAGCAGCTTAAGACCTGGACTCCCCCAAGAGACCCAGTACTTC,CASSLRPGLPQETQYF
-,TRBV28,-,TRBJ2-5,TGTGCCAGCAGTTTAAACTGGGCTGAAGAGACCCAGTACTTC,CASSLNWAEETQYF
-,TRBV7-8,-,TRBJ1-4,TGTGCCAGCAGCTTACAGGAAAAACTGTTTTTT,CASSLQEKLFF
TRBD1,TRBV11-2,-,TRBJ1-2,TGTGCCAGCAGCCCTGGGACAGTCTATGGCTACACCTTC,CASSPGTVYGYTF
-,TRBV6-5,-,TRBJ2-3,TGTGCCAGCAGTCCCATGGGAGCAGATACGCAGTATTTT,CASSPMGADTQYF
TRBD1,TRBV27,-,TRBJ2-1,TGTGCCAGCAGACCGACAGGGATGGCCAATGAGCAGTTCTTC,CASRPTGMANEQFF
-,TRBV9,-,TRBJ2-3,TGTGCCAGCAGCGTATCTAGTCAAGATACGCAGTATTTT,CASSVSSQDTQYF
-,TRBV2,-,TRBJ2-7,TGTGCCAGCAGTCGGACCGTATGGGAGTTACGCTACGAGCAGTACTTC,CASSRTVWELRYEQYF
-,TRBV7-9,few,TRBJ2-1,TGTGCCAGCAGCTTAGTCGGGGGTCCAGTTCATGAGCAGTTCTTC,CASSLVGGPVHEQFF
-,TRBV27,-,TRBJ1-1,TGTGCCAGCAGATCGAGATTGTGGGGGCGCCCCGGACCGAACACTGAAGCTTTCTTT,CASRSRLWGRPGPNTEAFF
-,TRBV7-3,-,TRBJ1-6,TGTGCCAGCAGCTTAGGGACTTTTGGTTCACCCCTCCACTTT,CASSLGTFGSPLHF
TRBD1,TRBV19,-,TRBJ1-2,TGTGCCAGTAGTATCATCAGGGGGGACTATGGCTACACCTTC,CASSIIRGDYGYTF
-,TRBV5-1,-,TRBJ2-7,TGCGCCAGCAGCTTGGGTGCCGCGATATACGAGCAGTACTTC,CASSLGAAIYEQYF
TRBD1,TRBV27,-,TRBJ1-1,TGTGCCAGCAGGACATTCAGGGGGCGCGGGTTTCCCGCTTTCTTT,CASRTFRGRGFPAFF
-,TRBV7-2,-,TRBJ2-7,TGTGCCAGCAGCCGATCCCTCGGGGACGAGCAGTACTTC,CASSRSLGDEQYF
-,TRBV25-1,-,TRBJ1-5,TGTGCCAGCAGTGAAACAGCTTATAGCAATCAGCCCCAGCATTTT,CASSETAYSNQPQHF
TRBD1,TRBV7-8,-,TRBJ2-1,TGTGCCAGCAGCTTAAACAGGGGGTATGAGCAGTTCTTC,CASSLNRGYEQFF